These 6 T cell receptor beta chains were sequenced from one sample in a study of T cell repertoires in cytomegalovirus infection. TCRdb processed the reads anew with MiXCR; each CDR3 protein has one entry. Found here are approximately 240,000 distinct CDR3 sequences, 9% to 15% of them singletons; the top ten hold 1.5% to 2%. Sequenced: PBMCs. The receptor set was obtained from a human donor in good health (CMV status not recorded). Some clones in this sample may be carry-over from other donors' samples.

This clonotype was recorded many times. This chain uses TRBV7-8 with TRBJ2-6; possibly TRBD2 for D (6 bases). V was pared by 3 bases and J by 4 bases, with 19 bases between. CDR1 and CDR2 from the germline V gene are SGHVS and FQNEAQ. This CDR3 contains 18 residues. CDR3 bases: TGTGCCAGCAGCTTTCCCGCGGCGGGGCTGGGAGGGGCCAACGTCCTGACTTTC. Translation: CASSFPAAGLGGANVLTF.

In this sample, this clonotype turned up many times. Written as DNA, the CDR3 is TGTGCCAGCACCCCCCAAGTGGGAGGGAACACCGGGGAGCTGTTTTTT. This encodes CASTPQVGGNTGELFF. The rearrangement links TRBV7-2 to TRBJ2-2; D perhaps matches TRBD2 (6 bases). The CDR3 loop spans 16 amino acids. V gave up 7 bases and J gave up 1 base, with 16 bases separating them. CDR1 is SGHTA and CDR2 is FQGNSA in the germline V gene.

This clonotype was recorded at least ten times. The chain carries TRBV11-2 and TRBJ2-1; 9 nucleotides line up with TRBD1. The ends lost 3 bases at V and 8 bases at J; junction bases unmatched: 8. The CDR3 covers 15 residues. The germline CDR1 and CDR2 sequences are SGHAT and FQNNGV. CDR3 nucleotides: TGTGCCAGCAGCTTTCGGGACAGGGTAGGCCATGAGCAGTTCTTC. Protein sequence: CASSFRDRVGHEQFF.

This clonotype has more than one count but fewer than ten. This chain links TRBV28 with TRBJ2-7; 9 bases fit TRBD1. This CDR3 region has 17 residues. The germline CDR1 and CDR2 sequences are MDHEN and SYDVKM. The V gene end was trimmed by 5 bases and the J gene end by 4 bases; junction bases not matched to a gene: 15. The CDR3 loop is CASSPRQGGTGQYEQYF. CDR3 nucleotide sequence: TGTGCCAGCAGTCCGCGCCAGGGGGGGACAGGGCAATACGAGCAGTACTTC.

Ten or more counts support this clonotype. The chain is built from TRBV6-1 and TRBJ1-1, with no clear D. CDR1 is MNHNS and CDR2 is SASEGT in the germline V gene. Trimming stripped 7 bases from V and 4 bases from J, with 7 bases between. The CDR3 is 11 residues long. The DNA of the CDR3 is TGTGCCAGCAACAGAGGCACTGAAGCTTTCTTT. Translated, it gives CASNRGTEAFF.

This clonotype was recorded at least ten times. The rearrangement links TRBV7-2 to TRBJ1-1; D is undetermined. The CDR3 loop spans 15 amino acids. Trimming pared 5 bases from V and 0 bases from J, leaving 13 bases between. The germline CDR1 and CDR2 sequences are SGHTA and FQGNSA. CDR3 protein: CASSLRGVMNTEAFF. Written as DNA, the CDR3 is TGTGCCAGCAGCCTCCGGGGAGTGATGAACACTGAAGCTTTCTTT.